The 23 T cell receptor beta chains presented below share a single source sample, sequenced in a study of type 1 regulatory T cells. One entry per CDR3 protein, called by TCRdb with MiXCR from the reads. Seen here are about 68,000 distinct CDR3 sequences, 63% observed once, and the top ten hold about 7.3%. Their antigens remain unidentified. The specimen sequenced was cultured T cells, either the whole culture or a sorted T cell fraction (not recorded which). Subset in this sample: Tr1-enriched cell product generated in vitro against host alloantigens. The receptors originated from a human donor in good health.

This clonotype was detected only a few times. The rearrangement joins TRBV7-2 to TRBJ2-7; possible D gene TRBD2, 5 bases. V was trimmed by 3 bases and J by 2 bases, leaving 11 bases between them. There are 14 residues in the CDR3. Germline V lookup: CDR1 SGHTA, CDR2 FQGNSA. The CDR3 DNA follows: TGTGCCAGCAGCTTTCAGCGGATTGCCTACGAGCAGTACTTC. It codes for CASSFQRIAYEQYF.

CDR3 in amino acids: CASREVLAGVNEQFF. The CDR3 region has the DNA TGCGCCAGCAGAGAGGTTTTAGCGGGAGTCAATGAGCAGTTCTTC. J is TRBJ2-1 and V is TRBV5-1, with 9 bases aligning to TRBD2. J was trimmed by 6 bases and V by 5 bases; bases with no gene match: 9. The germline V gene encodes CDR1 SGHRS and CDR2 YFSETQ. The CDR3 consists of 15 residues. Variable domain in full (rest from reference TRBV5-1 and TRBJ2-1): KAGVTQTPRYLIKTRGQQVTLSCSPISGHRSVSWYQQTPGQGLQFLFEYFSETQRNKGNFPGRFSGRQFSNSRSEMNVSTLELGDSALYLCASREVLAGVNEQFFGPGTRLTVL.

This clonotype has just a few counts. CDR3 DNA sequence: TGCAGTGCTAGAGATGGCAGGGGGCCAGATACGCAGTATTTT. It encodes CSARDGRGPDTQYF. V is TRBV20-1 and J is TRBJ2-3, with 8 bases matching TRBD1. The CDR3 runs 14 residues. Germline CDR1 DFQATT, CDR2 SNEGSKA (reference sequence). With 0 bases clipped from V and 4 bases from J, the junction kept 3 bases outside the gene matches.

This CDR3 is CASSPLTLEQFF. Here the CDR3 DNA reads TGTGCCAGCAGCCCCCTAACACTTGAGCAGTTCTTC. V and J are TRBV7-2 and TRBJ2-1, with unresolved D. CDR1 and CDR2 (germline): SGHTA, FQGNSA. CDR3 size: 12 residues. The V gene lost 5 bases and the J gene lost 9 bases, with 11 bases spanning the gap.

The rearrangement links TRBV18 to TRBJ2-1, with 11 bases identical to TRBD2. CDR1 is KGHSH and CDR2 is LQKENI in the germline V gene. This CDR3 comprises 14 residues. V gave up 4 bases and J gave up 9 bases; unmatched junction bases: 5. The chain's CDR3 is CASSRLAGSGEQFF. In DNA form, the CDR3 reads TGTGCCAGCTCACGACTAGCGGGATCGGGTGAGCAGTTCTTC.

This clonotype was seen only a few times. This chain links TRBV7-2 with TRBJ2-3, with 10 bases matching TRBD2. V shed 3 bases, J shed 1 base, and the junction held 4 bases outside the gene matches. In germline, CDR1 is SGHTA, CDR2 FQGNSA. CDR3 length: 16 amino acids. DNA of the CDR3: TGTGCCAGCAGCTTTACAGCGGGAGGGGGCACAGATACGCAGTATTTT. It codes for CASSFTAGGGTDTQYF.

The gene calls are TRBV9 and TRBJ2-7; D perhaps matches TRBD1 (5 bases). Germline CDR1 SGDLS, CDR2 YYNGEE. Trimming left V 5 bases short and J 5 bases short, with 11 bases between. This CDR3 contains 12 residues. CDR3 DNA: TGTGCCAGCAGAGGACGGACACACGAGCAGTACTTC. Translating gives CASRGRTHEQYF.

In DNA, the CDR3 is TGTGCCAGCAGTGATGAACTAGCCAAAAACATTCAGTACTTC. Translation gives CASSDELAKNIQYF. The rearrangement joins TRBV2 to TRBJ2-4; D is unresolved. There are 14 residues in the CDR3. V lost 3 bases, J lost 0 bases, and 6 bases lay in between. The germline V gene encodes CDR1 SNHLY and CDR2 FYNNEI.

CDR3 protein: CAIRDRASSSYNEQFF. Here the CDR3 DNA reads TGTGCCATCAGGGACAGGGCCTCGTCCTCCTACAATGAGCAGTTCTTC. The V call is TRBV10-3, the J call TRBJ2-1, with 8 positions matching TRBD1. CDR3 length: 16 residues. The V gene end was trimmed by 6 bases and the J gene end by 0 bases; junction bases not matched to a gene: 7. The germline CDR1 and CDR2 sequences are ENHRY and SYGVKD.

The CDR3 loop is CASSLGLGGQETQYF. The DNA for the CDR3 is TGTGCCAGCAGCTTAGGCCTGGGGGGTCAAGAGACCCAGTACTTC. The rearrangement joins TRBV11-2 to TRBJ2-5; a possible D gene is TRBD2 (6 bases). Germline V CDR1 and CDR2: SGHAT, FQNNGV. V was clipped by 1 base and J by 2 bases, with 11 bases between them. This CDR3 spans 15 amino acids. The whole variable domain, filled in from reference TRBV11-2 and TRBJ2-5, reads EAGVAQSPRYKIIEKRQSVAFWCNPISGHATLYWYQQILGQGPKLLIQFQNNGVVDDSQLPKDRFSAERLKGVDSTLKIQPAKLEDSAVYLCASSLGLGGQETQYFGPGTRLLVL.

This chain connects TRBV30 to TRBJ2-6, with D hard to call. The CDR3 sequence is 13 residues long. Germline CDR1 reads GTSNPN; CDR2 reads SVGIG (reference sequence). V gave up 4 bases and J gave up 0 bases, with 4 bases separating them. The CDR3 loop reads CAWMFSGANVLTF. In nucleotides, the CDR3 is TGTGCCTGGATGTTCTCTGGGGCCAACGTCCTGACTTTC.

The CDR3 region is CSAYASEQFF. The CDR3 DNA sequence: TGCAGTGCATATGCGAGTGAGCAGTTCTTC. The chain joins TRBV20-1 to TRBJ2-1; no clear D gene. V lost 6 bases to trimming and J lost 9 bases, with 9 bases between them. The CDR3 sequence is 10 residues long. CDR1 DFQATT and CDR2 SNEGSKA come from the germline V gene (reference sequence).

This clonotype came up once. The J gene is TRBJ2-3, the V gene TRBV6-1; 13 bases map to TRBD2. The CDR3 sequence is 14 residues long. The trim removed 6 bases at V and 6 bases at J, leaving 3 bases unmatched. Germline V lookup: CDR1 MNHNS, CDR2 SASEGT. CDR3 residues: CASRLGLAGDTQYF. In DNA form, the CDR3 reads TGTGCCAGCAGATTGGGACTAGCGGGGGATACGCAGTATTTT.

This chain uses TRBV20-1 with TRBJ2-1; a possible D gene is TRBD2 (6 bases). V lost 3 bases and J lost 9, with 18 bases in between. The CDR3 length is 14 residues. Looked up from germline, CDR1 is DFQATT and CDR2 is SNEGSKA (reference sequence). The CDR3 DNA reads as TGCAGTGCTAGTCGGGGGATCCTCAATGGTGAGCAGTTCTTC. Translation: CSASRGILNGEQFF.

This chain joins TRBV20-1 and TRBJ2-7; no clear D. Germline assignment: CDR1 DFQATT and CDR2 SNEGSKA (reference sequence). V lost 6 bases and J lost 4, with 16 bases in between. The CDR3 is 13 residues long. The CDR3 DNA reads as TGCAGTGCCGACATGTTAGTTCTTTACGAGCAGTACTTC. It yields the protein CSADMLVLYEQYF.

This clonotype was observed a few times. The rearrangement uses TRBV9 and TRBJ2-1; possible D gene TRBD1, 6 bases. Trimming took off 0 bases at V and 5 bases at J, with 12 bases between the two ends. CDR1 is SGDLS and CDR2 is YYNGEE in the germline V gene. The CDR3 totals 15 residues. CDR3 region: CASSVAGGRHNEQFF. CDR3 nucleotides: TGTGCCAGCAGCGTAGCTGGGGGCCGTCACAATGAGCAGTTCTTC.

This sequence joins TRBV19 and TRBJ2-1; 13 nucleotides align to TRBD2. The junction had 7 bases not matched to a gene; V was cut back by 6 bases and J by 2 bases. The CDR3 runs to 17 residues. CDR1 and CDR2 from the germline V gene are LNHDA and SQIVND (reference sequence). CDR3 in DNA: TGTGCCAGTAGCGGACTAGCGGGAGAAGATCCCTACAATGAGCAGTTCTTC. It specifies CASSGLAGEDPYNEQFF.

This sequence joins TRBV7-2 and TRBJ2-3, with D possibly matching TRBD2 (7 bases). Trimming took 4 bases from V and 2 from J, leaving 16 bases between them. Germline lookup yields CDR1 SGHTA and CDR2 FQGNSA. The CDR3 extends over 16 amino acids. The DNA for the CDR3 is TGTGCCAGCAGCTGGCGACGGGGGGCTACCACAGATACGCAGTATTTT. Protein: CASSWRRGATTDTQYF.

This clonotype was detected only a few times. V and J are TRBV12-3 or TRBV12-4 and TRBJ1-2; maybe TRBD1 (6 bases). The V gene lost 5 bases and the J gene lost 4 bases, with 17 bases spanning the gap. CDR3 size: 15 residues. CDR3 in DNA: TGTGCCAGCAGTCCCCACAGGGTCGTGAGCTATGGCTACACCTTC. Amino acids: CASSPHRVVSYGYTF.

CDR3 loop: CASSSQTGSSEKLFF. The CDR3 DNA reads as TGCGCCAGCAGCTCTCAGACAGGGTCTTCTGAAAAACTGTTTTTT. J is TRBJ1-4 and V is TRBV5-1, with 7 bases aligning to TRBD1. Germline CDR1 SGHRS, CDR2 YFSETQ. Unmatched junction bases numbered 9, after V lost 3 bases and J lost 7 bases. The CDR3 consists of 15 residues.

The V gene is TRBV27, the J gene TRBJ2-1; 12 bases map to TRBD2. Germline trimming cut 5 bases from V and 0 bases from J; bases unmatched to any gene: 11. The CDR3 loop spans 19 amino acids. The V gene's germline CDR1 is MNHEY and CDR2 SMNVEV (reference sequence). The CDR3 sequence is CASSQIGLAGGPSYNEQFF. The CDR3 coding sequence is TGTGCCAGCAGTCAAATCGGGCTAGCGGGAGGGCCCTCCTACAATGAGCAGTTCTTC.

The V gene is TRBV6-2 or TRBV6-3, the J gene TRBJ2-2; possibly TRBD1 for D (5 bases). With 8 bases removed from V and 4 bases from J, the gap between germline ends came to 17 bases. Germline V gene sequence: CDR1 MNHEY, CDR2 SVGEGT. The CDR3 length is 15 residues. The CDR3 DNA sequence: TGTGCCAGCTACCCCCACGTGGGGCGCACCGGGGAGCTGTTTTTT. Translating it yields CASYPHVGRTGELFF.

In DNA, the CDR3 is TGCGCCAGCAGCTTGGACCACGTCTCTGATGGCTACACCTTC. Its translation is CASSLDHVSDGYTF. This chain connects TRBV5-1 to TRBJ1-2; D remains ambiguous. The CDR3 runs to 14 residues. The germline gives CDR1 SGHRS, CDR2 YFSETQ. V was trimmed by 0 bases and J by 6 bases, leaving 12 bases between them.